This T cell receptor beta chain was identified during a study of CD8 T cells in ankylosing spondylitis. The V segment lost 3 bases and the J segment 5 bases; nucleotides outside the gene matches: 4. The germline V gene encodes CDR1 DFQATT and CDR2 SNEGSKA (reference sequence). The CDR3 loop spans 13 amino acids. A single record per CDR3 protein comes from TCRdb applying MiXCR to the 5' RACE reads. The table includes some 840,000 distinct CDR3 sequences, 12% detected once. This clonotype turned up a few times. Its target is unknown. Findings and limits, study-wide: Characteristic, it appeared, of ankylosing spondylitis blood was a TCR beta motif of roughly eight highly homologous variants. Reportedly, matched ankylosing spondylitis synovial fluid was significantly enriched for disease-linked clones.

This TCR was sampled from a male donor with ankylosing spondylitis. The V and J genes are TRBV20-1 and TRBJ2-3; the match to TRBD2 covers 8 bases. The sample was blood, either unsorted or a sorted T cell fraction (not recorded which). CDR3 sequence: CSASELAGDTQYF. The CDR3, as DNA: TGCAGTGCTAGTGAGCTAGCGGGAGATACGCAGTATTTT.